The rows below give T cell receptor beta chains drawn from one sample of a study of cytomegalovirus exposure and HLA in healthy donors. Libraries were prepared by immunoSEQ multiplex PCR; TCRdb keeps only in-frame clonotypes and omits some of them. The table shows roughly 83,000 clones, with 65% to 80% occurring only once. The sample consisted of PBMCs. Every receptor here comes from a man aged 55 to 70 in good health and CMV-seronegative. CDR3s include the opening cysteine and the closing phenylalanine or tryptophan. Each record gives: D gene, V gene, CDR3 protein. The D gene is left open where the match is weak.

d_gene: .; v_gene: TRBV10-2; CDR3aa: CASSERFYNQPQHF
d_gene: TRBD1; v_gene: TRBV5-1; CDR3aa: CASSSDGTGLSYEQYF
d_gene: .; v_gene: TRBV5-6; CDR3aa: CASSLDRSSYNEQFF
d_gene: TRBD2; v_gene: TRBV5-1; CDR3aa: CASSLANGGGETQYF
d_gene: .; v_gene: TRBV7-3; CDR3aa: CASSLRSRGMNTEAFF
d_gene: .; v_gene: TRBV6-6; CDR3aa: CASSSQGSPQPQYF
d_gene: .; v_gene: TRBV7-9; CDR3aa: CSSSLQGTEAFF
d_gene: TRBD1; v_gene: TRBV12-5; CDR3aa: CASGLPSGQVSYEQYF
d_gene: TRBD1; v_gene: TRBV12-5; CDR3aa: CASGLGQGVGSPLHF
d_gene: TRBD1; v_gene: TRBV4-1; CDR3aa: CASSQVARTGGFGDTQYF
d_gene: .; v_gene: TRBV6-5; CDR3aa: CASSYSRVFGYTF
d_gene: TRBD1; v_gene: TRBV19; CDR3aa: CASRGQARSPLHF
d_gene: .; v_gene: TRBV6-1; CDR3aa: CASSDRQLNEKLFF
d_gene: TRBD1; v_gene: TRBV19; CDR3aa: CASSDTGGIGNTIYF
d_gene: .; v_gene: TRBV7-3; CDR3aa: CASRGAGRTDTQYF
d_gene: TRBD1; v_gene: TRBV7-3; CDR3aa: CASSADRGYEQYF
d_gene: .; v_gene: TRBV27; CDR3aa: CASATRSSYNSPLHF
d_gene: TRBD1; v_gene: TRBV2; CDR3aa: CASKQGAGTEAFF
d_gene: .; v_gene: TRBV29-1; CDR3aa: CSAWRGSSTGELFF
d_gene: .; v_gene: TRBV6-5; CDR3aa: CASSYHQYISGNTIYF
d_gene: TRBD1; v_gene: TRBV7-8; CDR3aa: CASSLGQGAVEQYF
d_gene: .; v_gene: TRBV5-8; CDR3aa: CASSPTPGASNQPQHF
d_gene: .; v_gene: TRBV5-1; CDR3aa: CASSPGEGGPGYEQYF
d_gene: TRBD2; v_gene: TRBV4-1; CDR3aa: CASSQRLAGEENEQYF
d_gene: TRBD1; v_gene: TRBV5-8; CDR3aa: CASSPTGGGNTIYF
d_gene: TRBD2; v_gene: TRBV9; CDR3aa: CASSVAGLAGGETQYF
d_gene: TRBD2; v_gene: TRBV9; CDR3aa: CASSVVPSGAAGETQYF
d_gene: .; v_gene: TRBV6-6; CDR3aa: CASSWDNEGEQYF
d_gene: TRBD1; v_gene: TRBV10-3; CDR3aa: CAITGEGQGFSGYTF
d_gene: .; v_gene: TRBV28; CDR3aa: CASTPGGRNNEQFF
d_gene: TRBD1; v_gene: TRBV7-6; CDR3aa: CASSLAMGQGHTEAFF
d_gene: .; v_gene: TRBV2; CDR3aa: CASSEVRLSGSPLHF
d_gene: TRBD2; v_gene: TRBV5-8; CDR3aa: CASSRGLAYTGELFF
d_gene: TRBD1; v_gene: TRBV30; CDR3aa: CAWSGGQGAGEKLFF
d_gene: TRBD2; v_gene: TRBV5-6; CDR3aa: CASSPGTSRGEQYF
d_gene: .; v_gene: TRBV5-1; CDR3aa: CASSLGGPEAFF
d_gene: .; v_gene: TRBV4-1; CDR3aa: CASSQEESSEQYF
d_gene: TRBD2; v_gene: TRBV11-1; CDR3aa: CASSIAPGGAVNEQFF
d_gene: TRBD1; v_gene: TRBV2; CDR3aa: CASSEPRDRFILNTGELFF
d_gene: .; v_gene: TRBV28; CDR3aa: CASRPQDSHYGYTF
d_gene: .; v_gene: TRBV6-1; CDR3aa: CASSDRMGGNTIYF
d_gene: TRBD1; v_gene: TRBV27; CDR3aa: CASTPNPTGGETQYF
d_gene: TRBD1; v_gene: TRBV5-1; CDR3aa: CASSLGQGAYEQYF
d_gene: .; v_gene: TRBV5-6; CDR3aa: CASSWRGGQMNTEAFF
d_gene: .; v_gene: TRBV6-6; CDR3aa: CASSANRETEAFF
d_gene: .; v_gene: TRBV6-1; CDR3aa: CASSTGGSQSPLHF
d_gene: TRBD1; v_gene: TRBV6-5; CDR3aa: CASSRTGRSSYEQYF
d_gene: .; v_gene: TRBV23-1; CDR3aa: CASSQSRSKGRRQPQHF
d_gene: .; v_gene: TRBV6-5; CDR3aa: CASSPNRDSYEQYF
d_gene: TRBD1; v_gene: TRBV19; CDR3aa: CASISGQLNTEAFF
d_gene: TRBD1; v_gene: TRBV5-1; CDR3aa: CASSSGQGTEAFF
d_gene: TRBD2; v_gene: TRBV7-2; CDR3aa: CASSFGSSGVSYEQYF
d_gene: TRBD2; v_gene: TRBV4-2; CDR3aa: CASSQDRGVGEQYF
d_gene: .; v_gene: TRBV7-9; CDR3aa: CSSSESRGGIQETQYF
d_gene: .; v_gene: TRBV9; CDR3aa: CASSVDTGPPSYNEQFF
d_gene: TRBD1; v_gene: TRBV7-3; CDR3aa: CASSLADRDGTQYF
d_gene: TRBD1; v_gene: TRBV4-1; CDR3aa: CASSHLTGTNTEAFF
d_gene: .; v_gene: TRBV6-5; CDR3aa: CASSEQENTEAFF
d_gene: TRBD1; v_gene: TRBV2; CDR3aa: CASSFGQGAGQPQHF
d_gene: .; v_gene: TRBV30; CDR3aa: CAWSEEPARVEAFF